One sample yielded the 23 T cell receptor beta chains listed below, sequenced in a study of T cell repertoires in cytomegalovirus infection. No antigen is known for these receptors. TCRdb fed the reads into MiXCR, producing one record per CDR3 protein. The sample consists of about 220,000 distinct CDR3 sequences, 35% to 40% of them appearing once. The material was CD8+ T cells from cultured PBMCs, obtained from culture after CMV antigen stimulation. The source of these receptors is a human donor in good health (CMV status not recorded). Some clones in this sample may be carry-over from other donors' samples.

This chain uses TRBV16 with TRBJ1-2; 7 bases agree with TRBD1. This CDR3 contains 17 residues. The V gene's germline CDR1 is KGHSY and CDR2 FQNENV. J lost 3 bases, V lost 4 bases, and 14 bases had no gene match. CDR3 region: CASSLTPTGQLDYGYTF. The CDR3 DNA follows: TGTGCCAGCAGCCTCACCCCGACAGGGCAACTCGACTATGGCTACACCTTC.

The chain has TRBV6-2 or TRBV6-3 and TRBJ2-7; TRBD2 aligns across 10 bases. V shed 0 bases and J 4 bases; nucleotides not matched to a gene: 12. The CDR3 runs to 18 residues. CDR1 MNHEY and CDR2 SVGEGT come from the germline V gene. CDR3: CASSYSPLTGTSAYEQYF. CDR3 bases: TGTGCCAGCAGTTACTCGCCCCTGACCGGGACTAGCGCTTACGAGCAGTACTTC.

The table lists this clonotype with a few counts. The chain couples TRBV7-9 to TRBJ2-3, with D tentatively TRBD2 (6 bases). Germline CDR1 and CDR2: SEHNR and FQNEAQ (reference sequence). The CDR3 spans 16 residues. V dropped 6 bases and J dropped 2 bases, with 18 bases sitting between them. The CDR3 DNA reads TGTGCCAGCAGGGGGGAGGCACAGAGGACCACAGATACGCAGTATTTT. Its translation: CASRGEAQRTTDTQYF.

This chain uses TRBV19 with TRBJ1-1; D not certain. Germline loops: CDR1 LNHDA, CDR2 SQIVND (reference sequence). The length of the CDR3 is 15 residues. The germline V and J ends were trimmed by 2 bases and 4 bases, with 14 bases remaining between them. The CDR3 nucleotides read TGTGCCAGTAGTATACCCCCCGAGGGATCCACTGAAGCTTTCTTT. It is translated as CASSIPPEGSTEAFF.

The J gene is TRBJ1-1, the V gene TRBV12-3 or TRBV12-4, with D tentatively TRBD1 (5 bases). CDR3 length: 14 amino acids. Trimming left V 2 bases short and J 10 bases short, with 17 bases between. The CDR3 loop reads CASSLSLGTSSAFF. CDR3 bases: TGTGCCAGCAGTTTATCCCTCGGGACGTCTTCAGCTTTCTTT.

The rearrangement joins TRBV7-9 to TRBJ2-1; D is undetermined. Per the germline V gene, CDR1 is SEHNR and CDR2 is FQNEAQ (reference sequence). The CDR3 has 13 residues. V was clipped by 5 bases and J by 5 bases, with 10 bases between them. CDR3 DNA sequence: TGTGCCAGCAGCCCCCTAGGGCACAATGAGCAGTTCTTC. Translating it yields CASSPLGHNEQFF.

The CDR3 DNA reads TGTGCCAGCAGTGAATCCATGAGCTCCTATAATTCACCCCTCCACTTT. Its protein product is CASSESMSSYNSPLHF. The chain employs TRBV6-1 and TRBJ1-6; no clear D gene. The V end lost 2 bases, the J end lost 0 bases, and 8 bases lay between the germline ends. This CDR3 region has 16 residues. In germline, CDR1 is MNHNS, CDR2 SASEGT.

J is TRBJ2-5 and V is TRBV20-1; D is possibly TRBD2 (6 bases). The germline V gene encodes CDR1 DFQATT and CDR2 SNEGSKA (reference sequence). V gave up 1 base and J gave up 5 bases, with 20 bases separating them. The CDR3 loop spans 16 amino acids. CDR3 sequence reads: CSARGLDYPPWETQYF. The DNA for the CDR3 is TGCAGTGCTAGAGGTCTGGACTATCCCCCGTGGGAGACCCAGTACTTC.

DNA for the CDR3: TGTGCCAGCACCCCGGGGGGGCGCGAAGCTTTCTTT. Amino acids: CASTPGGREAFF. This sequence joins TRBV12-3 or TRBV12-4 and TRBJ1-1; D is perhaps TRBD1 (6 bases). The CDR3 totals 12 residues. Trimming stripped 7 bases from V and 8 bases from J, with 14 bases between.

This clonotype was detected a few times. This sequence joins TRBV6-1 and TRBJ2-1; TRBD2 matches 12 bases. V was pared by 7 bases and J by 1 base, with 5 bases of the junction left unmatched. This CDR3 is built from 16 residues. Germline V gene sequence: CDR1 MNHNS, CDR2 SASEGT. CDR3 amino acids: CASKRTSGVSYNEQFF. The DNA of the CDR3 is TGTGCCAGCAAACGGACTAGCGGGGTTTCCTACAATGAGCAGTTCTTC.

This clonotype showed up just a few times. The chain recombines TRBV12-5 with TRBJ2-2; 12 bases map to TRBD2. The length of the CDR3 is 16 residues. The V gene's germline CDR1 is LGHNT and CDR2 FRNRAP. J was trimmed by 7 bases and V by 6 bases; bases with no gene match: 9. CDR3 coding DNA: TGTGCTAGTGGCTCAACTAGCGGGAGGAGGATCGGGGAGCTGTTTTTT. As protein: CASGSTSGRRIGELFF.

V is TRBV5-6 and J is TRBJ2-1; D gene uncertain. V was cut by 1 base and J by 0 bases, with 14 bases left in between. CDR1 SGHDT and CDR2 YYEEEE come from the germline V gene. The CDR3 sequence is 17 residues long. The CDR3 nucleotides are TGTGCCAGCAGCTTGCGGTCTACATTCCGCTCCTACAATGAGCAGTTCTTC. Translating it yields CASSLRSTFRSYNEQFF.

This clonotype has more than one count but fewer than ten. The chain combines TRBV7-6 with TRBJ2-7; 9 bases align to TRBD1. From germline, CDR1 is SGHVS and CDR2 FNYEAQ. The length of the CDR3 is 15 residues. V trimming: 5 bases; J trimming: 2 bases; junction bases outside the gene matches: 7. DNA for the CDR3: TGTGCCAGCAGCGTAGGGACAGGGATCCCCTACGAGCAGTACTTC. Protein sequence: CASSVGTGIPYEQYF.

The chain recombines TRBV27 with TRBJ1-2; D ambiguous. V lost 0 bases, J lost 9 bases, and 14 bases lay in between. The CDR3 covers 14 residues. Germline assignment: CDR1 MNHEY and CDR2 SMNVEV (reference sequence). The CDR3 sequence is CASSLSRTGDSYTF. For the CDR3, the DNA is TGTGCCAGCAGTTTATCTAGGACCGGAGATAGCTACACCTTC.

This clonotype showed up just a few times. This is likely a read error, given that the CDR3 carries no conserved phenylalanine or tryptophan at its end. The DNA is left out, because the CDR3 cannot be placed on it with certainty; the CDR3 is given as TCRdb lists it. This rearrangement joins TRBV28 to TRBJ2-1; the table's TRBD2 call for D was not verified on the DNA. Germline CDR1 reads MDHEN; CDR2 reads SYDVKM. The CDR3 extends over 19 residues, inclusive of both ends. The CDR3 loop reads CASSFPRTSGRATYNEQLL.

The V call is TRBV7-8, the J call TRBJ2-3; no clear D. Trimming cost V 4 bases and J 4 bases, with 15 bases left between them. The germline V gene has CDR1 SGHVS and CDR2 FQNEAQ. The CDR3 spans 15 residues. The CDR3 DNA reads TGTGCCAGCAGCTCGATAGCCCCGAGTGCAGATACGCAGTATTTT. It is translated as CASSSIAPSADTQYF.

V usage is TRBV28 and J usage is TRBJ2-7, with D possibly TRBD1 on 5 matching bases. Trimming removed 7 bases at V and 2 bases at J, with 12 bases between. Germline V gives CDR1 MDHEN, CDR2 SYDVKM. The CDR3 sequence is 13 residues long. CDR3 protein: CASTRRRAYEQYF. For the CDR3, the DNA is TGTGCCAGCACAAGGCGCAGGGCCTACGAGCAGTACTTC.

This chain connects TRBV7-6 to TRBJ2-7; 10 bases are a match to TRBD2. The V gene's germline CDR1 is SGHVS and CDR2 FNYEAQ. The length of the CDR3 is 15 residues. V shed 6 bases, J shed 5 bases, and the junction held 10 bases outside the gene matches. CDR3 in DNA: TGTGCCAGCAGTTCTAGCGGGGGATCTGGCCACGAGCAGTACTTC. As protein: CASSSSGGSGHEQYF.

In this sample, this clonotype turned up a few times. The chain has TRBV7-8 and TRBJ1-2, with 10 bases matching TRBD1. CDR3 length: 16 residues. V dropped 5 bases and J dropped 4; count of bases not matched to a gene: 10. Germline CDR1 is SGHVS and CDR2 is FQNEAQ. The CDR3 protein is CASSPGTGVTPYGYTF. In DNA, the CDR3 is TGTGCCAGCAGCCCGGGGACAGGGGTGACTCCCTATGGCTACACCTTC. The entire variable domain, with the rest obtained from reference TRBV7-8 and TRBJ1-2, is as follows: GAGVSQSPRYKVAKRGQDVALRCDPISGHVSLFWYQQALGQGPEFLTYFQNEAQLDKSGLPSDRFFAERPEGSVSTLKIQRTQQEDSAVYLCASSPGTGVTPYGYTFGSGTRLTVV.

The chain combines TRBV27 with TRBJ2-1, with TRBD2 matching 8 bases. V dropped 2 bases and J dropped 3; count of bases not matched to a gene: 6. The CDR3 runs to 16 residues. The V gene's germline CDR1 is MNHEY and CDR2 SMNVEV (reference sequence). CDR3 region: CASSLDPGGLYNEQFF. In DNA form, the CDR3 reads TGTGCCAGCAGTTTAGACCCGGGAGGGCTCTACAATGAGCAGTTCTTC.

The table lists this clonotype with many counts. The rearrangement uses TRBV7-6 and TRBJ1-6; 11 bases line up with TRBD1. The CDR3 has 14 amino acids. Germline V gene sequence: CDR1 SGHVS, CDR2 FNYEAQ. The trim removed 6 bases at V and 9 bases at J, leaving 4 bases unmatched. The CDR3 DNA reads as TGTGCCAGCAGGTCAGGACAGGGGGCTTCACCCCTCCACTTT. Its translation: CASRSGQGASPLHF. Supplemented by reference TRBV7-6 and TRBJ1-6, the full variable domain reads GAGVSQSPRYKVTKRGQDVALRCDPISGHVSLYWYRQALGQGPEFLTYFNYEAQQDKSGLPNDRFSAERPEGSISTLTIQRTEQRDSAMYRCASRSGQGASPLHFGNGTRLTVT.

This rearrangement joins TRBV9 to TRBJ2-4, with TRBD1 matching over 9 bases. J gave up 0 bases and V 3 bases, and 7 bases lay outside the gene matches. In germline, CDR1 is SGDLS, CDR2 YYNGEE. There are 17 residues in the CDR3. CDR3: CASSDPTGGEAKNIQYF. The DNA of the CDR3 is TGTGCCAGCAGCGACCCGACAGGGGGTGAAGCCAAAAACATTCAGTACTTC.

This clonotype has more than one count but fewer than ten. CDR3 sequence reads: CASSLYGSARTNEQFF. Here the CDR3 DNA reads TGTGCCAGCAGTTTATATGGTAGCGCTCGTACGAATGAGCAGTTCTTC. The chain recombines TRBV27 with TRBJ2-1, with D possibly TRBD2 on 5 matching bases. V was cut by 1 base and J by 7 bases, with 17 bases left in between. Germline-derived CDR1 and CDR2 are MNHEY and SMNVEV (reference sequence). This CDR3 has 16 residues.